Listed below are T cell receptor beta chains from one sample, sequenced in a study of cytomegalovirus exposure and HLA in healthy donors. Sequencing was performed with immunoSEQ multiplex PCR; in TCRdb, only in-frame clones are kept and a portion is missing. The data hold around 150,000 clones, with around three quarters observed a single time. The sample comprised PBMCs. These receptors all stem from a man aged 40-55 years in good health and CMV-seronegative. CDR3s include the opening cysteine and the closing phenylalanine or tryptophan. D genes are given only for firm matches. Clone size is not always given. Where it is, it says once, few, many or a class for expanded clones.

clone_size: .
d_call: TRBD1
j_call: TRBJ2-6
v_call: TRBV28
cdr3_aa: CASSFQGAGANVLTF
cdr3_nt: TGTGCCAGCAGTTTCCAGGGGGCTGGGGCCAACGTCCTGACTTTC

clone_size: once
d_call: .
j_call: TRBJ2-1
v_call: TRBV5-1
cdr3_aa: CASSLALLRGDEQFF
cdr3_nt: TGCGCCAGCAGCTTGGCACTCTTAAGGGGCGATGAGCAGTTCTTC

clone_size: .
d_call: TRBD1
j_call: TRBJ2-3
v_call: TRBV29-1
cdr3_aa: CSARPGTGADTQYF
cdr3_nt: TGCAGCGCTCGTCCCGGGACAGGGGCAGATACGCAGTATTTT

clone_size: .
d_call: .
j_call: TRBJ2-3
v_call: TRBV4-1
cdr3_aa: CASSQDPTPDTQYF
cdr3_nt: TGCGCCAGCAGCCAAGACCCTACCCCCGATACGCAGTATTTT

clone_size: .
d_call: TRBD1
j_call: TRBJ1-1
v_call: TRBV15
cdr3_aa: CATSADRGSTEAFF
cdr3_nt: TGTGCCACCAGCGCGGACAGGGGAAGTACTGAAGCTTTCTTT

clone_size: .
d_call: .
j_call: TRBJ2-1
v_call: TRBV2
cdr3_aa: CASDRDVNEQFF
cdr3_nt: TGTGCCAGTGACAGAGACGTCAATGAGCAGTTCTTC

clone_size: few
d_call: .
j_call: TRBJ1-4
v_call: TRBV28
cdr3_aa: CASSLRTSTNEKLFF
cdr3_nt: TGTGCCAGCAGTTTGAGGACTTCAACTAATGAAAAACTGTTTTTT

clone_size: .
d_call: .
j_call: TRBJ1-2
v_call: TRBV5-8
cdr3_aa: CASSLARYGFGYTF
cdr3_nt: TGTGCCAGCAGCCTGGCCCGGTACGGTTTTGGCTACACCTTC

clone_size: few
d_call: TRBD1
j_call: TRBJ1-1
v_call: TRBV5-1
cdr3_aa: CASSFQGAVGTEAFF
cdr3_nt: TGCGCCAGCAGCTTCCAGGGGGCTGTTGGCACTGAAGCTTTCTTT

clone_size: few
d_call: TRBD1
j_call: TRBJ1-3
v_call: TRBV7-9
cdr3_aa: CASSLVLSDRAGNTIYF
cdr3_nt: TGTGCCAGCAGCTTAGTTCTTTCGGACAGGGCTGGAAACACCATATATTTT

clone_size: .
d_call: .
j_call: TRBJ1-5
v_call: TRBV6-5
cdr3_aa: CASRRQYNLPQHF
cdr3_nt: TGTGCCAGCAGACGACAGTACAATCTGCCCCAGCATTTT

clone_size: .
d_call: TRBD1
j_call: TRBJ1-1
v_call: TRBV6-1
cdr3_aa: CASSRDRGRNTEAFF
cdr3_nt: TGTGCCAGCAGTCGGGACAGGGGGAGGAACACTGAAGCTTTCTTT

clone_size: .
d_call: .
j_call: TRBJ2-3
v_call: TRBV5-1
cdr3_aa: CASSLLRGDTQYF
cdr3_nt: TGCGCCAGCAGCTTGCTGAGGGGGGATACGCAGTATTTT

clone_size: .
d_call: .
j_call: TRBJ2-1
v_call: TRBV29-1
cdr3_aa: CSVEPREYAYNEQFF
cdr3_nt: TGCAGCGTTGAACCCCGGGAGTACGCCTACAATGAGCAGTTCTTC

clone_size: .
d_call: .
j_call: TRBJ2-5
v_call: TRBV4-1
cdr3_aa: CASSQEGQLRGETQYF
cdr3_nt: TGCGCCAGCAGCCAAGAAGGGCAGCTTCGAGGGGAGACCCAGTACTTC

clone_size: .
d_call: TRBD1
j_call: TRBJ2-7
v_call: TRBV6-1
cdr3_aa: CASSEAGTGAYEQYF
cdr3_nt: TGTGCCAGCAGTGAAGCCGGGACAGGGGCCTACGAGCAGTACTTC

clone_size: .
d_call: TRBD1
j_call: TRBJ1-1
v_call: TRBV18
cdr3_aa: CASSPGQGGNTEAFF
cdr3_nt: TGTGCCAGCTCACCTGGACAGGGTGGAAACACTGAAGCTTTCTTT

clone_size: once
d_call: .
j_call: TRBJ1-2
v_call: TRBV7-2
cdr3_aa: CASSTRTYYGYTF
cdr3_nt: TGTGCCAGCAGCACAAGGACATACTATGGCTACACCTTC

clone_size: .
d_call: .
j_call: TRBJ2-5
v_call: TRBV14
cdr3_aa: CASSRPAYQETQYF
cdr3_nt: TGTGCCAGCAGCCGCCCAGCGTACCAAGAGACCCAGTACTTC

clone_size: .
d_call: TRBD1
j_call: TRBJ2-5
v_call: TRBV7-6
cdr3_aa: CASSLPGGWETQYF
cdr3_nt: TGTGCCAGCAGCCTCCCAGGGGGTTGGGAGACCCAGTACTTC

clone_size: .
d_call: .
j_call: TRBJ2-3
v_call: TRBV4-3
cdr3_aa: CASSQAGPVGDTQYF
cdr3_nt: TGCGCCAGCAGCCAAGCAGGGCCGGTTGGAGATACGCAGTATTTT

clone_size: .
d_call: .
j_call: TRBJ2-5
v_call: TRBV16
cdr3_aa: CASSQMEFEETQYF
cdr3_nt: TGTGCCAGCAGCCAAATGGAGTTTGAAGAGACCCAGTACTTC

clone_size: few
d_call: .
j_call: TRBJ2-7
v_call: TRBV6-5
cdr3_aa: CASSPGSSVYEQYF
cdr3_nt: TGTGCCAGCAGCCCCGGAAGTAGCGTATACGAGCAGTACTTC

clone_size: .
d_call: TRBD1
j_call: TRBJ1-5
v_call: TRBV19
cdr3_aa: CASSIALFGTEHQPQHF
cdr3_nt: TGTGCCAGTAGTATAGCCCTATTCGGGACAGAGCATCAGCCCCAGCATTTT

clone_size: .
d_call: .
j_call: TRBJ2-3
v_call: TRBV19
cdr3_aa: CASSITEAVAQYF
cdr3_nt: TGTGCCAGTAGTATAACCGAAGCCGTGGCGCAGTATTTT

clone_size: once
d_call: .
j_call: TRBJ2-2
v_call: TRBV27
cdr3_aa: CASSLGAGAHGELFF
cdr3_nt: TGTGCCAGCAGTTTGGGTGCTGGGGCGCACGGGGAGCTGTTTTTT

clone_size: .
d_call: .
j_call: TRBJ2-7
v_call: TRBV5-1
cdr3_aa: CASSLDGGPTYEQYF
cdr3_nt: TGCGCCAGCAGCTTGGATGGGGGCCCAACCTACGAGCAGTACTTC

clone_size: few
d_call: TRBD2
j_call: TRBJ2-6
v_call: TRBV28
cdr3_aa: CASRDGGEIAGANVLTF
cdr3_nt: TGTGCCAGCCGTGACGGGGGGGAGATAGCTGGGGCCAACGTCCTGACTTTC